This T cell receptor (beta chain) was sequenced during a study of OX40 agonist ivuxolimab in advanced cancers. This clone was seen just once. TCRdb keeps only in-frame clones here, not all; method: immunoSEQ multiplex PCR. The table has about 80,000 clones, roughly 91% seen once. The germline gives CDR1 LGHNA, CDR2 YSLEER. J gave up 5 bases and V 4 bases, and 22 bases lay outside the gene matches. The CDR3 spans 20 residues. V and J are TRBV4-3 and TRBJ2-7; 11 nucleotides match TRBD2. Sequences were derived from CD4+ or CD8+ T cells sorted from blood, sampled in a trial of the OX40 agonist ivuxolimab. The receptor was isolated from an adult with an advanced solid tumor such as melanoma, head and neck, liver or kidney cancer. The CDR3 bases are TGCGCCAGCAGCCCGTCGGATTCGAGGTTCCAGGCTAGCGGGAGGAACGAGCAGTACTTC. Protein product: CASSPSDSRFQASGRNEQYF.